One sample yielded the 22 T cell receptor beta chains listed below, sequenced in a study of Graves' ophthalmopathy and Graves' hyperthyroidism. Beta-chain TCR CDR3 regions were amplified from RNA transcripts. An opening RT-PCR round employed HTBI primers and preceded a second-round multiplex PCR. TCRdb re-called the multiplex PCR reads through MiXCR, storing one row per CDR3 protein. The data contain 650,000 to 800,000 distinct CDR3 sequences, 35% to 50% of them seen just once; the ten biggest clones take up around 3.3%. The sequenced sample consisted of peripheral blood. These receptors were collected from an adult man with Graves' ophthalmopathy.

This clonotype was seen ten or more times. The V call is TRBV14, the J call TRBJ1-4; D remains unclear. The CDR3 sequence is 13 residues long. The germline V gene has CDR1 SGHDN and CDR2 FVKESK. V gave up 6 bases and J gave up 7 bases, with 12 bases separating them. The DNA for the CDR3 is TGTGCCAGCAGTCCCGGACCGCCTGAAAAACTGTTTTTT. It encodes CASSPGPPEKLFF.

This clonotype was seen a handful of times. This chain uses TRBV6-1 with TRBJ2-5; no firm D call. The V gene's germline CDR1 is MNHNS and CDR2 SASEGT. The V end was cut by 3 bases, the J end by 0 bases, with 5 bases between. This CDR3 is 13 amino acids long. The CDR3 region has the DNA TGTGCCAGCAGTGACTCATACCAAGAGACCCAGTACTTC. This encodes CASSDSYQETQYF.

V usage is TRBV30 and J usage is TRBJ1-1, with D unresolved. CDR3 length equals 16 residues. V lost 0 bases and J lost 5, with 19 bases in between. The germline V gene has CDR1 GTSNPN and CDR2 SVGIG (reference sequence). Here the CDR3 reads CAWSVRSLLSKTEAFF. The CDR3 DNA reads TGTGCCTGGAGTGTAAGAAGCCTACTCAGCAAAACTGAAGCTTTCTTT. Looking up the rest from reference TRBV30 and TRBJ1-1 gives the full variable domain: SQTIHQWPATLVQPVGSPLSLECTVEGTSNPNLYWYRQAAGRGLQLLFYSVGIGQISSEVPQNLSASRPQDRQFILSSKKLLLSDSGFYLCAWSVRSLLSKTEAFFGQGTRLTVV.

This chain joins TRBV12-3 or TRBV12-4 and TRBJ1-2, with D unresolved. The V end was cut by 3 bases, the J end by 3 bases, with 8 bases between. CDR3 length: 13 residues. CDR3 DNA: TGTGCCAGCAGTTTCAAGACACACTATGGCTACACCTTC. Translation: CASSFKTHYGYTF.

CDR3 sequence: CASRQGPGANVLTF. In DNA form, the CDR3 reads TGTGCCAGCAGGCAGGGTCCTGGGGCCAACGTCCTGACTTTC. V gene TRBV7-3 combines with J gene TRBJ2-6, with D perhaps TRBD1 (5 bases). This CDR3 contains 14 residues. V was shortened by 6 bases and J by 2 bases, with 8 bases between the two germline ends. Germline lookup yields CDR1 SGHTA and CDR2 FQGTGA.

This clonotype was detected ten times or more. V and J are TRBV9 and TRBJ1-3; no firm D call. V was shortened by 3 bases and J by 3 bases, with 10 bases between the two germline ends. This CDR3 comprises 14 residues. Germline lookup yields CDR1 SGDLS and CDR2 YYNGEE. As DNA, the CDR3 is TGTGCCAGCAGCGACCCGACAAGTGGAAACACCATATATTTT. Translated: CASSDPTSGNTIYF.

The gene calls are TRBV6-2 or TRBV6-3 and TRBJ1-2; possibly TRBD1 for D (5 bases). CDR3 size: 13 residues. Germline lookup yields CDR1 MNHEY and CDR2 SVGEGT. Trimming stripped 8 bases from V and 4 bases from J, with 14 bases between. The CDR3 DNA reads as TGTGCCAGCGGGGACCCCCGGCCCTATGGCTACACCTTC. Its protein is CASGDPRPYGYTF.

This chain links TRBV19 with TRBJ1-1, with D perhaps matching TRBD1 (5 bases). V lost 7 bases and J 2 bases, leaving 17 bases between the germline ends. CDR3 length: 15 residues. Germline-derived CDR1 and CDR2 are LNHDA and SQIVND (reference sequence). CDR3 loop: CASTPRGNGNTEAFF. The CDR3 region has the DNA TGTGCCAGTACCCCGAGGGGAAATGGAAACACTGAAGCTTTCTTT.

V is TRBV20-1 and J is TRBJ2-7; either TRBD1 or TRBD2 may fit D (6 bases each). Deletions cut 3 bases from V and 4 bases from J, with 16 bases between. The CDR3 length is 14 residues. The germline gives CDR1 DFQATT, CDR2 SNEGSKA (reference sequence). CDR3: CSARDGGGRYEQYF. The CDR3 DNA follows: TGCAGTGCTAGGGATGGAGGGGGGAGATACGAGCAGTACTTC.

This clonotype was seen ten or more times. This rearrangement joins TRBV19 to TRBJ2-7; the D gene could be TRBD1 or TRBD2 (5 bases each). Between the trimmed V and J ends, which lost 3 bases and 2 bases, there was a span of 8 bases. In germline, CDR1 is LNHDA, CDR2 SQIVND (reference sequence). The CDR3 extends over 13 amino acids. The CDR3 region is CASSMGRTYEQYF. The CDR3 nucleotides read TGTGCCAGTAGTATGGGACGGACCTACGAGCAGTACTTC.

This clonotype has at least ten counts. At one of its ends the junction is not consistent with the germline gene, which may arise from a read error. J is TRBJ2-5 and V is TRBV11-2; tentatively, D is TRBD1 or TRBD2 (7 bases each). Germline V gene lookup returns CDR1 SGHAT and CDR2 FQNNGV. The CDR3 length is 13 residues. CDR3 coding DNA: TGTGCCAGCAGCTTAAGTCAGGGGGGGACCCAGCACTTC. Protein product: CASSLSQGGTQHF.

Points on this clonotype: At one of its ends the junction is not consistent with the germline gene, which may arise from a read error. The gene calls are TRBV10-3 and TRBJ1-2; 10 nucleotides line up with TRBD1. Germline V lookup: CDR1 ENHRY, CDR2 SYGVKD. This CDR3 has 17 amino acids. The CDR3 DNA sequence: TGTGCCAGCAGTTTATCGGGACAGGGGAAGAAAGACTATGGCTACACCTTC. It specifies CASSLSGQGKKDYGYTF.

This clonotype was counted at least ten times. This sequence joins TRBV6-6 and TRBJ1-5, with D possibly being TRBD1 (6 bases). Trimming removed 0 bases from V and 0 bases from J, with 6 bases in between. The V gene's germline CDR1 is MNHNY and CDR2 SVGAGI (reference sequence). CDR3 length equals 15 residues. This CDR3 reads CASSYSGHSNQPQHF. DNA for the CDR3: TGTGCCAGCAGTTACTCGGGACATAGCAATCAGCCCCAGCATTTT.

This clonotype was observed at least ten times. The chain combines TRBV7-2 with TRBJ1-3; TRBD1 matches at 7 bases. There are 16 residues in the CDR3. V shed 5 bases and J 7 bases; nucleotides not matched to a gene: 14. Germline V lookup: CDR1 SGHTA, CDR2 FQGNSA. The CDR3 spells CASSARQGPSMNTIYF. Here the CDR3 DNA reads TGTGCCAGCAGCGCCCGACAGGGCCCGAGTATGAACACCATATATTTT.

The J gene is TRBJ1-5, the V gene TRBV2, with no clear D. The CDR3 is 12 residues long. Between the trimmed V and J ends, which lost 0 bases and 7 bases, there was a span of 4 bases. Germline CDR1 reads SNHLY; CDR2 reads FYNNEI. The CDR3, as DNA: TGTGCCAGCAGTGAAGCGCGACAGCCCCAGCATTTT. The encoded protein is CASSEARQPQHF.

The chain has TRBV5-1 and TRBJ1-1; possible D gene TRBD1, 5 bases. CDR1 is SGHRS, CDR2 YFSETQ, per germline. CDR3 length: 14 residues. V dropped 0 bases and J dropped 10 bases, with 16 bases sitting between them. The CDR3 DNA reads as TGCGCCAGCAGCTTGGATTTGAAGGGGAGTGGAGCTTTCTTT. This gives the protein CASSLDLKGSGAFF.

Only one count was recorded for this clonotype. The chain links TRBV29-1 to TRBJ1-1, with D perhaps TRBD1 (5 bases). Trimming pared 7 bases from V and 1 base from J, leaving 31 bases between. Per the germline V gene, CDR1 is SQVTM and CDR2 is ANQGSEA. The length of the CDR3 is 19 residues. The CDR3 bases are TGCAGCGCCAGCACAGAGCAGGGCCTGTTAAGTTCACCGAACACTGAAGCTTTCTTT. Protein sequence: CSASTEQGLLSSPNTEAFF.

The table lists this clonotype with many counts. The rearrangement links TRBV25-1 to TRBJ1-2; D remains unclear. Germline-derived CDR1 and CDR2 are MGHDK and SYGVNS. V was cut by 0 bases and J by 2 bases, with 4 bases left in between. This CDR3 spans 13 amino acids. The CDR3 bases are TGTGCCAGCAGTGAATATGGGAACTATGGCTACACCTTC. It encodes CASSEYGNYGYTF.

This clonotype was counted many times. The chain is built from TRBV2 and TRBJ2-7; D unresolved. V was cut by 3 bases and J by 0 bases, with 6 bases left in between. The CDR3 runs 13 residues. Germline-derived CDR1 and CDR2 are SNHLY and FYNNEI. CDR3 coding DNA: TGTGCCAGCAGTGAGCGCAGCTCCTACGAGCAGTACTTC. It specifies CASSERSSYEQYF.

As concerns this clonotype: This could be a read error, since a much larger clone is one nucleotide away. The V call is TRBV6-2 or TRBV6-3, the J call TRBJ2-2, with D possibly TRBD1 on 5 matching bases. The V and J ends lost 4 bases and 6 bases respectively, with 6 bases between them. Germline V gene lookup returns CDR1 MNHEY and CDR2 SVGEGT. This CDR3 contains 12 residues. The CDR3 DNA is TGTGCCAGCAGTTCCAGGGCCGGGGAGCTGTTTTTT. This gives the protein CASSSRAGELFF.

At least ten counts were recorded for this clonotype. This chain uses TRBV4-1 with TRBJ1-5; 9 positions agree with TRBD1. The V gene end was trimmed by 3 bases and the J gene end by 7 bases; junction bases not matched to a gene: 13. CDR1 MGHRA and CDR2 YSYEKL come from the germline V gene. The CDR3 runs 17 residues. The CDR3 coding sequence is TGCGCCAGCAGCCAGCAACCGGGACAGGGAGGACGGCAGCCCCAGCATTTT. It is translated as CASSQQPGQGGRQPQHF.

The J gene is TRBJ1-4, the V gene TRBV29-1, with unresolved D. Germline values: CDR1 SQVTM, CDR2 ANQGSEA. V lost 4 bases to trimming and J lost 5 bases, with 17 bases between them. This CDR3 comprises 15 residues. CDR3 region: CSVVPSGSYNEKLFF. The CDR3 nucleotides are TGCAGCGTTGTTCCTAGCGGGAGCTACAATGAAAAACTGTTTTTT.